Following are 13 T cell receptor beta chains from one sample sequenced in a study of T cells in Graves' hyperthyroidism and ophthalmopathy. Using RNA transcripts as the source, TCR beta CDR3 regions were amplified. The HTBI primer set drove a first-round RT-PCR of the TCR CDR3. TCRdb used MiXCR to reprocess the multiplex PCR reads, holding one entry per CDR3 protein. The table includes hundreds of thousands of distinct CDR3 sequences, approximately 14% detected once. The source material was blood. These receptors all come from a young man with Graves' ophthalmopathy.

This clonotype was seen at least ten times. The V call is TRBV12-3 or TRBV12-4, the J call TRBJ2-5, with TRBD1 as a possible D gene (5 bases). V was pared by 3 bases and J by 1 base, with 6 bases between. The CDR3 is 13 amino acids. The CDR3 protein is CASSLDTQETQYF. CDR3 coding DNA: TGTGCCAGCAGTTTGGACACCCAAGAGACCCAGTACTTC.

V gene TRBV9 combines with J gene TRBJ2-2; 13 bases line up with TRBD2. CDR1 is SGDLS and CDR2 is YYNGEE in the germline V gene. The CDR3 totals 17 residues. Trimming took 3 bases from V and 5 from J; bases not matched to a gene: 7. CDR3 bases: TGTGCCAGCAGCGAGACTAGCGGGGGGTGGGAGACCGGGGAGCTGTTTTTT. Protein sequence: CASSETSGGWETGELFF.

This clonotype showed up many times. V is TRBV6-1 and J is TRBJ1-2; 9 bases agree with TRBD1. Germline trimming cut 5 bases from V and 4 bases from J; bases unmatched to any gene: 5. This CDR3 is built from 14 residues. Germline CDR1 MNHNS, CDR2 SASEGT. The CDR3: CASSRDRELYGYTF. CDR3 DNA sequence: TGTGCCAGCAGTCGGGACAGGGAACTCTATGGCTACACCTTC.

This clonotype came up many times. The V call is TRBV9, the J call TRBJ2-1; 8 positions match TRBD1. The ends lost 3 bases at V and 4 bases at J; junction bases unmatched: 9. CDR3 length: 16 amino acids. From germline, CDR1 is SGDLS and CDR2 YYNGEE. The CDR3 sequence: CASSALVGQGYNEQFF. DNA of the CDR3: TGTGCCAGCAGCGCGCTCGTCGGACAGGGTTACAATGAGCAGTTCTTC.

This clonotype was seen repeatedly, ten times or more. The chain's CDR3 is CSARRPGGGNTIYF. DNA for the CDR3: TGCAGTGCTAGGAGGCCGGGCGGAGGAAACACCATATATTTT. The chain joins TRBV20-1 to TRBJ1-3, with D uncertain. CDR1 and CDR2 (germline): DFQATT, SNEGSKA (reference sequence). CDR3 size: 14 residues. The V end was cut by 3 bases, the J end by 4 bases, with 13 bases between.

This clonotype was seen repeatedly, ten times or more. The chain joins TRBV5-1 to TRBJ1-4, with no clear D. From germline, CDR1 is SGHRS and CDR2 YFSETQ. The CDR3 is 15 amino acids. Trimming left V 0 bases short and J 8 bases short, with 14 bases between. CDR3 amino acids: CASSLASLEGEKLFF. The CDR3 DNA reads as TGCGCCAGCAGCTTGGCATCTCTCGAGGGCGAAAAACTGTTTTTT.

This clonotype was counted only a few times. CDR3 bases: TGTGCCAGCCGTAGCGGGAGAACGGGTAATGAGCAGTTCTTC. Translating gives CASRSGRTGNEQFF. This chain links TRBV7-6 with TRBJ2-1; 9 bases align to TRBD2. Germline lookup yields CDR1 SGHVS and CDR2 FNYEAQ. V was clipped by 8 bases and J by 7 bases; unmatched bases: 9. The CDR3 contains 14 residues. The complete variable domain, with remaining parts taken from reference TRBV7-6 and TRBJ2-1, reads GAGVSQSPRYKVTKRGQDVALRCDPISGHVSLYWYRQALGQGPEFLTYFNYEAQQDKSGLPNDRFSAERPEGSISTLTIQRTEQRDSAMYRCASRSGRTGNEQFFGPGTRLTVL.

Many counts were recorded for this clonotype. The CDR3 loop reads CASSETLKNTIYF. The CDR3 coding sequence is TGTGCCAGCAGTGAAACTTTGAAGAACACCATATATTTT. The chain employs TRBV6-1 and TRBJ1-3, with D uncertain. The germline V gene has CDR1 MNHNS and CDR2 SASEGT. The CDR3 has 13 residues. V lost 2 bases and J 7 bases, leaving 9 bases between the germline ends.

This clonotype has a count of ten or more. This chain links TRBV3-1 with TRBJ2-3, with D possibly being TRBD1 (5 bases). In germline, CDR1 is LGHDT, CDR2 YNNKEL (reference sequence). The CDR3 runs 14 residues. V gave up 4 bases and J gave up 5 bases, with 13 bases separating them. The CDR3 DNA reads as TGTGCCAGCAGCCGCAGGGTCGCCCAAGATACGCAGTATTTT. This translates into CASSRRVAQDTQYF.

This clonotype has a count of ten or more. The chain links TRBV5-1 to TRBJ2-7; D is possibly TRBD1 (6 bases). This CDR3 contains 14 residues. V was cut by 3 bases and J by 1 base, with 11 bases left in between. The germline CDR1 and CDR2 sequences are SGHRS and YFSETQ. CDR3 sequence (DNA): TGCGCCAGCAGCTCCTACAGGGATTCCTACGAGCAGTACTTC. Translation: CASSSYRDSYEQYF.

This clonotype has a count of ten or more. V gene TRBV5-1 combines with J gene TRBJ1-2; 11 nucleotides agree with TRBD1. This CDR3 has 15 residues. Trimming removed 1 base from V and 8 bases from J; junction bases left unmatched: 7. Germline V gives CDR1 SGHRS, CDR2 YFSETQ. CDR3 protein: CASSLYGQGASGYTF. The DNA for the CDR3 is TGCGCCAGCAGCTTGTATGGACAGGGGGCGAGCGGCTACACCTTC.

J is TRBJ2-5 and V is TRBV30, with 8 nucleotides matching TRBD2. Germline CDR1 GTSNPN, CDR2 SVGIG (reference sequence). The CDR3 has 13 residues. Trimming cost V 2 bases and J 5 bases; bases outside gene matches: 4. The CDR3 DNA follows: TGTGCCTGGAGTAGCGGGAGAATGGAGACCCAGTACTTC. This translates into CAWSSGRMETQYF.

This clonotype was picked up many times. This chain connects TRBV5-1 to TRBJ1-6; no firm D call. V gave up 0 bases and J gave up 14 bases, with 12 bases separating them. The CDR3 runs to 13 residues. From germline, CDR1 is SGHRS and CDR2 YFSETQ. The CDR3 DNA follows: TGCGCCAGCAGCTTGGCTGGGATGGGTTCCCTCCACTTT. Translated, it gives CASSLAGMGSLHF.